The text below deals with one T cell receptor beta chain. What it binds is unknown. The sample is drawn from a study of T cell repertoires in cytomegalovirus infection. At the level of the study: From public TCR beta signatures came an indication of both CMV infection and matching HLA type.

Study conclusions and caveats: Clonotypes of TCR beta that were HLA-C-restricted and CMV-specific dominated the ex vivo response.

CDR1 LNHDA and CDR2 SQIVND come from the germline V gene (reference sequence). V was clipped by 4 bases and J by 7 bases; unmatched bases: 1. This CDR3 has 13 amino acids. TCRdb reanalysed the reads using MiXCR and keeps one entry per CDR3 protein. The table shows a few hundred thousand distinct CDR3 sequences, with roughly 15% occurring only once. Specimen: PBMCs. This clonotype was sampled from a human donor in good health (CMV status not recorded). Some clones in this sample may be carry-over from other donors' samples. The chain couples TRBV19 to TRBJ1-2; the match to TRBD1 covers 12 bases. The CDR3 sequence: CASSRGQGAGYTF. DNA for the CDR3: TGTGCCAGTAGTAGGGGACAGGGGGCTGGCTACACCTTC. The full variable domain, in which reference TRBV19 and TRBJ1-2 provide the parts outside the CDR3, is DGGITQSPKYLFRKEGQNVTLSCEQNLNHDAMYWYRQDPGQGLRLIYYSQIVNDFQKGDIAEGYSVSREKKESFPLTVTSAQKNPTAFYLCASSRGQGAGYTFGSGTRLTVV.